The 13 T cell receptor beta chains given below trace back to one sample, sequenced in a study of tumor and adjacent non-tumor tissue in lung cancer. No cell sorting was done before RNA was extracted from the tissue. Three rounds of nested PCR, following a modified ARM-PCR protocol, produced the TCRbeta library. One entry per CDR3 protein, called by TCRdb with MiXCR from the multiplex PCR reads. Here the sample spans about 85,000 distinct CDR3 sequences, about 66% being singletons. The sequencing input was lung tumor tissue. These receptors were obtained from a man aged 65 to 79 with non-small cell lung cancer.

In the case of this clonotype: In this CDR3 the conserved last residue, phenylalanine or tryptophan, is missing, so a read error is likely. V is TRBV11-2 and J is TRBJ2-7; D remains ambiguous. Germline assignment: CDR1 SGHAT and CDR2 FQNNGV. This CDR3 contains 13 residues. The CDR3 loop reads CASSLDRVYEQYL. In DNA, the CDR3 is TGTGCCAGCAGCTTAGATCGAGTTTACGAACAGTACCTC.

The chain has TRBV30 and TRBJ2-5, with 7 bases fitting TRBD2. CDR3 length: 14 amino acids. V trimming: 0 bases; J trimming: 7 bases; junction bases outside the gene matches: 8. Per the germline V gene, CDR1 is GTSNPN and CDR2 is SVGIG (reference sequence). The CDR3 region is CAWSVGRGKGTQYF. The CDR3 DNA follows: TGTGCCTGGAGTGTAGGGCGGGGGAAGGGGACCCAGTACTTC.

Comment on this clonotype: Mismatch with germline at one junction end may stem from a read error. The rearrangement joins TRBV11-1 to TRBJ2-1; a possible D gene is TRBD2 (5 bases). Germline V lookup: CDR1 SGHAT, CDR2 FQDESV (reference sequence). There are 16 residues in the CDR3. Written as DNA, the CDR3 is TGTGCCAACAGCTTAGATGCTAGCCCGGGTAGCAATGAGCACTTCTTC. This encodes CANSLDASPGSNEHFF.

This clonotype was seen a single time. Given a much more abundant clone one base away, this may be a read error. The V gene is TRBV30, the J gene TRBJ1-1; D not certain. The CDR3 length is 13 residues. Germline CDR1 GTSNPN, CDR2 SVGIG (reference sequence). CDR3 in DNA: TGTACCTGGAAGGGTGGGGTGAACACTGAAGCTTTCTTT. Protein: CTWKGGVNTEAFF.

This clonotype was observed at least ten times. The chain recombines TRBV6-6 with TRBJ2-7; TRBD1 might be the D (6 bases). The CDR3 runs 14 residues. The ends were cut back, 4 bases at V and 7 bases at J, with 17 bases in the middle. Per the germline V gene, CDR1 is MNHNY and CDR2 is SVGAGI (reference sequence). This chain's CDR3 is CASSLMGAIGEQYF. In DNA form, the CDR3 reads TGTGCCAGCAGTTTAATGGGGGCGATTGGGGAGCAGTACTTC.

This clonotype is deemed medium-sized. The gene calls are TRBV11-2 and TRBJ2-7, with D perhaps matching TRBD1 or TRBD2 (6 bases each). V was trimmed by 5 bases and J by 2 bases, leaving 13 bases between them. The CDR3 totals 14 residues. CDR1 and CDR2 (germline): SGHAT, FQNNGV. DNA of the CDR3: TGTGCCAGCAGCAGGGGGGTGTTGACCTACGAGCAGTACTTC. This sequence encodes CASSRGVLTYEQYF.

Regarding this clonotype: Its ends do not fully match the called genes, so a read error is possible. The gene calls are TRBV6-1 and TRBJ1-5; 8 bases agree with TRBD1. The CDR3 is 13 residues long. Per the germline V gene, CDR1 is MNHNS and CDR2 is SASEGT. The CDR3 coding sequence is TGTACCAGCAGGGACAGGATTAATCAGACCCGGCATTTT. Translation: CTSRDRINQTRHF.

This clonotype was seen only a few times. The V call is TRBV28, the J call TRBJ2-6; possible D gene TRBD1, 6 bases. Germline values: CDR1 MDHEN, CDR2 SYDVKM. This CDR3 contains 15 residues. The V and J ends lost 5 bases and 2 bases respectively, with 10 bases between them. The CDR3 sequence is CASSATGTGANVLTF. CDR3 in DNA: TGTGCCAGCAGTGCTACAGGGACTGGGGCCAACGTCCTGACTTTC.

The gene calls are TRBV20-1 and TRBJ2-7; perhaps D is TRBD1 or TRBD2 (6 bases each). CDR1 and CDR2 from the germline V gene are DFQATT and SNEGSKA (reference sequence). The CDR3 runs 16 residues. The V end was cut by 0 bases, the J end by 4 bases, with 19 bases between. The CDR3 is CSARDLRRDNAYEQYF. The CDR3 nucleotides are TGCAGTGCTAGAGATTTAAGGCGGGACAACGCTTACGAGCAGTACTTC.

A single count supports this clonotype. One end of the junction does not line up with germline, which may come from a read error. This chain links TRBV6-1 with TRBJ1-6, with D perhaps matching TRBD1 (6 bases). This CDR3 contains 16 residues. Germline V gene data show CDR1 as MNHNS and CDR2 as SASEGT. CDR3: CPSSANGRGLNSPLHF. In nucleotides, the CDR3 is TGTCCCAGCAGCGCTAACGGCAGGGGACTTAATTCACCCCTCCACTTT.

Points on this clonotype: A much larger clone differs by one base, so this may be a read error. This chain connects TRBV6-1 to TRBJ2-7, with 8 nucleotides matching TRBD2. The CDR3 is 13 residues long. In germline, CDR1 is MNHNS, CDR2 SASEGT. The CDR3 nucleotides read TGTGCCACCAGGAGCGGGAGCTCCTACAAGCAGTACTTC. Amino acids: CATRSGSSYKQYF.

With regard to this clonotype: Because the CDR3 is missing its conserved closing phenylalanine or tryptophan, this is likely a read error. The CDR3 sequence: CASSQGGSFETQYS. The CDR3 DNA reads as TGCGCCAGTAGCCAGGGGGGAAGCTTTGAGACCCAGTACTCC. The rearrangement uses TRBV4-1 and TRBJ2-5; D may be TRBD1 (7 bases). This CDR3 spans 14 amino acids. Germline V lookup: CDR1 MGHRA, CDR2 YSYEKL.

With respect to this clonotype: The conserved phenylalanine or tryptophan is not found at the CDR3 terminus, so this likely reflects a read error. V usage is TRBV6-6 and J usage is TRBJ2-1; D perhaps matches TRBD2 (5 bases). Trimming stripped 2 bases from V and 9 bases from J, with 20 bases between. This CDR3 has 16 amino acids. The germline gives CDR1 MNHNY, CDR2 SVGAGI (reference sequence). CDR3 nucleotides: TGTGCCAGCAGTTACGGTCGGGTAGCGAGGAGGCTTGAGCAGTTCATC. Its translation is CASSYGRVARRLEQFI.